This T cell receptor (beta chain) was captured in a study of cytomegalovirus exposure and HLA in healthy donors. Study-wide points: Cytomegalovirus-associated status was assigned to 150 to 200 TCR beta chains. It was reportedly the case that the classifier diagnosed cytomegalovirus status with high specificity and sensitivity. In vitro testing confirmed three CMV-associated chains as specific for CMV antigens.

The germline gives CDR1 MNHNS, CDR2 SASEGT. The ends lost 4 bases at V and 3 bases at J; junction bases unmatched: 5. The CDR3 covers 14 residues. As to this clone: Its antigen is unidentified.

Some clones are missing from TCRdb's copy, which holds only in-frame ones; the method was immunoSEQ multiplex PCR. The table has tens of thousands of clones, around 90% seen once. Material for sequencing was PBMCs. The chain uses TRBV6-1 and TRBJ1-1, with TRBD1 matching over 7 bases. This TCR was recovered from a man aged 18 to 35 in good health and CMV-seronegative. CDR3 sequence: CASSVGDSHTEAFF. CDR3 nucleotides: TGTGCCAGCAGTGTGGGGGACAGTCACACTGAAGCTTTCTTT.